A single sample gave rise to the 7 T cell receptor beta chains below, sequenced in a study of T cells in Graves' hyperthyroidism and ophthalmopathy. TCR beta CDR3 regions were amplified from RNA. The HTBI primer set served for first-round RT-PCR of the TCR CDR3. MiXCR, run by TCRdb on the multiplex PCR reads, gives a single entry per CDR3 protein. The table lists a few hundred thousand distinct CDR3 sequences, approximately 13% of them singletons, with under 7% in the top ten. Sample: blood. The receptor set was obtained from a woman in her thirties with Graves' hyperthyroidism that later progressed to Graves' ophthalmopathy.

J is TRBJ1-5 and V is TRBV19; weak D call: TRBD1 (5 bases). This CDR3 comprises 16 residues. Per germline, CDR1 LNHDA and CDR2 SQIVND (reference sequence). Trimming stripped 5 bases from V and 4 bases from J, with 18 bases between. In DNA, the CDR3 is TGTGCCAGTAGTCCCCTTGGGGACGGCCTAAATCAGCCCCAGCATTTT. Translating it yields CASSPLGDGLNQPQHF.

This clonotype was observed at least ten times. The chain uses TRBV11-2 and TRBJ1-1, with 7 nucleotides matching TRBD1. This CDR3 has 13 amino acids. J gave up 11 bases and V 4 bases, and 10 bases lay outside the gene matches. The germline gives CDR1 SGHAT, CDR2 FQNNGV. CDR3 sequence reads: CASSSLLDREAFF. The DNA for the CDR3 is TGTGCCAGCAGCTCCCTCTTAGACAGGGAGGCTTTCTTT.

The chain combines TRBV20-1 with TRBJ2-1; no reliable D call. Trimming removed 6 bases from V and 5 bases from J, with 8 bases in between. Germline CDR1 reads DFQATT; CDR2 reads SNEGSKA (reference sequence). The CDR3 is made up of 11 amino acids. The CDR3 loop is CSASSHNEQFF. CDR3 DNA sequence: TGCAGTGCCTCATCCCACAATGAGCAGTTCTTC.

This clonotype was observed many times. The chain recombines TRBV20-1 with TRBJ2-5; D is possibly TRBD2 (7 bases). V was pared by 0 bases and J by 4 bases, with 15 bases between. The length of the CDR3 is 15 residues. Germline V gene lookup returns CDR1 DFQATT and CDR2 SNEGSKA (reference sequence). Here the CDR3 reads CSARDGREGGETQYF. In nucleotides, the CDR3 is TGCAGTGCTAGAGATGGCAGGGAGGGGGGAGAGACCCAGTACTTC.

This clonotype has at least ten counts. J is TRBJ2-1 and V is TRBV28; 9 nucleotides line up with TRBD2. Trimming removed 4 bases from V and 2 bases from J; junction bases left unmatched: 3. Per germline, CDR1 MDHEN and CDR2 SYDVKM. This CDR3 contains 15 residues. CDR3 in DNA: TGTGCCAGCAGTTCTAGCGGGAAAACCTACAATGAGCAGTTCTTC. Its translation is CASSSSGKTYNEQFF.

At least ten counts were recorded for this clonotype. The chain links TRBV6-1 to TRBJ2-2; 11 bases match TRBD2. CDR1 is MNHNS and CDR2 is SASEGT in the germline V gene. The length of the CDR3 is 15 residues. V dropped 8 bases and J dropped 1; count of bases not matched to a gene: 3. The CDR3, as DNA: TGTGCCAGCTCCGGGACTAGCGGGAACACCGGGGAGCTGTTTTTT. Translation: CASSGTSGNTGELFF.

CDR3 sequence reads: CSAGTDNNEQFF. In DNA form, the CDR3 reads TGCAGTGCTGGGACGGACAACAATGAGCAGTTCTTC. J is TRBJ2-1 and V is TRBV20-1; TRBD1 or TRBD2 may be the D gene (5 bases each). The CDR3 loop spans 12 amino acids. Trimming pared 5 bases from V and 5 bases from J, leaving 10 bases between. Germline V lookup: CDR1 DFQATT, CDR2 SNEGSKA (reference sequence).